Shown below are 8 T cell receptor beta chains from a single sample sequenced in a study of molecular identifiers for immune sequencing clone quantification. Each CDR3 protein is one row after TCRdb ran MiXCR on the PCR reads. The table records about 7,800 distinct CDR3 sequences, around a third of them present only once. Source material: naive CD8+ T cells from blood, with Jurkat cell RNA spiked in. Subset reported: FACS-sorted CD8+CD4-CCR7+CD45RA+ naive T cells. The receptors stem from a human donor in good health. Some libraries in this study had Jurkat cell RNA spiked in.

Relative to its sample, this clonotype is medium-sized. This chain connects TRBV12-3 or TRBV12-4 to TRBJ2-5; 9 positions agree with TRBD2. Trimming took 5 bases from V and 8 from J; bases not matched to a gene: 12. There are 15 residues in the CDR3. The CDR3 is CASSRRLAARETQYF. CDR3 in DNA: TGTGCCAGCAGTCGAAGACTAGCGGCAAGAGAAACCCAGTACTTC.

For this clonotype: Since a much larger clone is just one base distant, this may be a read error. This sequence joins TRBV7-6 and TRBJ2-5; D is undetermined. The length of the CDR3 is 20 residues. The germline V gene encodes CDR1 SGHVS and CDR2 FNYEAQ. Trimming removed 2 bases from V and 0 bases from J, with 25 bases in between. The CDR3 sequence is CASSLPLIASSNGHQETQYF. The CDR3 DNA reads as TGTGCCAGCAGCTTACCTTTAATTGCGTCCTCTAACGGCCACCAAGAGACCCAGTACTTC.

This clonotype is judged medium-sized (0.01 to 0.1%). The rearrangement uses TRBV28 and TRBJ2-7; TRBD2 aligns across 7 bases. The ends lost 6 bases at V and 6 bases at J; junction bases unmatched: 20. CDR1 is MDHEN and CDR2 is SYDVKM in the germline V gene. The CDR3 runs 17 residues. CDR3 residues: CASSRIRLAELPCEQYF. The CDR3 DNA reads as TGTGCCAGCAGCCGAATTCGGCTAGCGGAGCTCCCTTGCGAGCAGTACTTC.

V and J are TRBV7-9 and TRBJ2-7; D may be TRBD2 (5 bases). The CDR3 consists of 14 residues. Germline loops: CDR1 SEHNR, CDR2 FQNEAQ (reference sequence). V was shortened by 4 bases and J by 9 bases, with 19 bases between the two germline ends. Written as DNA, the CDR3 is TGTGCCAGCAGCTCGCACCCAAACAGCGCGGGGCAGTACTTC. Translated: CASSSHPNSAGQYF.

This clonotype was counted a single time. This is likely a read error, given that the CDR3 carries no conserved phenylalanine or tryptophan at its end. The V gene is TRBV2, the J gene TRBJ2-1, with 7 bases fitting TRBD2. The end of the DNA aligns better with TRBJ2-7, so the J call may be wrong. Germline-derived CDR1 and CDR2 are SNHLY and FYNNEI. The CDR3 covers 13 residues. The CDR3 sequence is CATGRRTYNEQYY. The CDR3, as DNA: TGTGCCACCGGGAGGAGAACCTACAATGAGCAGTACTAC.

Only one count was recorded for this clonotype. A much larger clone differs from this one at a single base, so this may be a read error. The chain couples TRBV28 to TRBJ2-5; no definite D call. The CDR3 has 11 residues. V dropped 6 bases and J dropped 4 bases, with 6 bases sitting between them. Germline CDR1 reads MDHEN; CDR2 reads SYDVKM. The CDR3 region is CASRRPETQYF. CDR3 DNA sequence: TGTGCCAGCAGAAGGCCAGAGACCCAGTACTTC. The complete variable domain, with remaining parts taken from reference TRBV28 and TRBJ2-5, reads DVKVTQSSRYLVKRTGEKVFLECVQDMDHENMFWYRQDPGLGLRLIYFSYDVKMKEKGDIPEGYSVSREKKERFSLILESASTNQTSMYLCASRRPETQYFGPGTRLLVL.

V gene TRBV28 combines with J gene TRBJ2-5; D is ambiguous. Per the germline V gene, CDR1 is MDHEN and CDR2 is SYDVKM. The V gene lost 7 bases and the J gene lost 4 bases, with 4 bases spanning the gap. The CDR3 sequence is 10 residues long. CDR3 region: CASMGETQYF. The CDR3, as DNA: TGTGCCAGCATGGGAGAGACCCAGTACTTC.

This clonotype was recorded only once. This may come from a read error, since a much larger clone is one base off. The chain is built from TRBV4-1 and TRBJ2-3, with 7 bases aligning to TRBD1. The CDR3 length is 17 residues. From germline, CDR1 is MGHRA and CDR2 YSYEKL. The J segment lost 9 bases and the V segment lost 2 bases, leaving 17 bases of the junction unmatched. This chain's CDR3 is CASSQPPRGPEGETQYF. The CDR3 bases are TGCGCCAGCAGCCAACCGCCTAGGGGGCCCGAGGGAGAGACGCAGTATTTT.